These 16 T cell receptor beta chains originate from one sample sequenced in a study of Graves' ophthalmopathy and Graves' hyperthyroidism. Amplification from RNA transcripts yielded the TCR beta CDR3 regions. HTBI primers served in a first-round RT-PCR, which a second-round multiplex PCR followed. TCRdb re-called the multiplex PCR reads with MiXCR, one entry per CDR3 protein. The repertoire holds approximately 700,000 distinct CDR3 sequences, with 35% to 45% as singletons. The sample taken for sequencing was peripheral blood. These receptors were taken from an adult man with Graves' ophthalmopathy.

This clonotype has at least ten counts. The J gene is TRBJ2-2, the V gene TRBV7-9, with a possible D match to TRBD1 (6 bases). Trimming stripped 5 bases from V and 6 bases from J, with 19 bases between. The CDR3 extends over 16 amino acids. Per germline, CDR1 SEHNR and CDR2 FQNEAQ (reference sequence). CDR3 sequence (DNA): TGTGCCAGCAGCCTTCGGACAGCGAACCCATCCGGGGAGCTGTTTTTT. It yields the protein CASSLRTANPSGELFF. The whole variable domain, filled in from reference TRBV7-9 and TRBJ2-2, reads DTGVSQNPRHKITKRGQNVTFRCDPISEHNRLYWYRQTLGQGPEFLTYFQNEAQLEKSRLLSDRFSAERPKGSFSTLEIQRTEQGDSAMYLCASSLRTANPSGELFFGEGSRLTVL.

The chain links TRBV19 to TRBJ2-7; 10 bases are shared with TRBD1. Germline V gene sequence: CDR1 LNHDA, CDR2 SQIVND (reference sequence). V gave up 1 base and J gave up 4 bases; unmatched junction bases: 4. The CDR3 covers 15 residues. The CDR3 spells CASSIAGQGEYEQYF. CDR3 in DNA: TGTGCCAGTAGTATAGCCGGACAGGGGGAGTACGAGCAGTACTTC.

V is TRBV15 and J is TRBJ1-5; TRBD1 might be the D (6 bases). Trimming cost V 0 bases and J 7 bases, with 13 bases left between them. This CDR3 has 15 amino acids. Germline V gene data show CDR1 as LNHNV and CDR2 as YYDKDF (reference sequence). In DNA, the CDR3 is TGTGCCACCAGCAGAGAGAGCGGAGACAGGCAGCCCCAGCATTTT. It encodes CATSRESGDRQPQHF. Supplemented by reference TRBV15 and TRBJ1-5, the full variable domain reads DAMVIQNPRYQVTQFGKPVTLSCSQTLNHNVMYWYQQKSSQAPKLLFHYYDKDFNNEADTPDNFQSRRPNTSFCFLDIRSPGLGDTAMYLCATSRESGDRQPQHFGDGTRLSIL.

Here the CDR3 DNA reads TGTGCCAGCAGCCAAGGGGGGGGACTAGCCGGGGAGCTGTTTTTT. This sequence encodes CASSQGGGLAGELFF. The chain employs TRBV4-2 and TRBJ2-2; 8 bases fit TRBD2. Germline loops: CDR1 LGHNA, CDR2 YNFKEQ. Trimming removed 1 base from V and 6 bases from J; junction bases left unmatched: 4. The CDR3 loop spans 15 amino acids.

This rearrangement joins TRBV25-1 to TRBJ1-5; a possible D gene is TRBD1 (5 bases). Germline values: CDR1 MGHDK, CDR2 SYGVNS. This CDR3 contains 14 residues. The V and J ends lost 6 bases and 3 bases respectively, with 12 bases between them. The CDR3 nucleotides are TGTGCCAGCAGCGCATCAGGGATCAATCAGCCCCAGCATTTT. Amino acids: CASSASGINQPQHF.

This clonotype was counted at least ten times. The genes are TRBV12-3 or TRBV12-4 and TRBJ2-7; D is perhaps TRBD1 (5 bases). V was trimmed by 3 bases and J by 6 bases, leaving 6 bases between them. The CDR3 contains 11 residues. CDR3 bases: TGTGCCAGCAGTTTTGGGGCCGAGCAGTACTTC. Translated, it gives CASSFGAEQYF.

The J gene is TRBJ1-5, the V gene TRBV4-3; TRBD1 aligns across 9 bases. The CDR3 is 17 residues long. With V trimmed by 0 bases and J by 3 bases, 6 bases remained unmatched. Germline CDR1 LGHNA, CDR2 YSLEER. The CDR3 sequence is CASSQDTGTGSNQPQHF. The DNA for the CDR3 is TGCGCCAGCAGCCAAGACACCGGGACAGGGTCCAATCAGCCCCAGCATTTT.

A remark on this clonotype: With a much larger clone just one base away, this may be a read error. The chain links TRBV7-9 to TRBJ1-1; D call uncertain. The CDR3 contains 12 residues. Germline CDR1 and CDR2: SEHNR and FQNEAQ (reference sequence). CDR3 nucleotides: TGTGCCAGCAAGGGCGGGAACACTGAAGCTTCCTTT. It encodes CASKGGNTEASF.

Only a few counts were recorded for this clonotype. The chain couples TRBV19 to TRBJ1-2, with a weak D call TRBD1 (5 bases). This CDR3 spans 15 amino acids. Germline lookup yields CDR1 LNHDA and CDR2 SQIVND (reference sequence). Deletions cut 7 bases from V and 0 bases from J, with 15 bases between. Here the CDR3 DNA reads TGTGCCAGTACCCCCGGGGGATTAGCTAACTATGGCTACACCTTC. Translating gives CASTPGGLANYGYTF. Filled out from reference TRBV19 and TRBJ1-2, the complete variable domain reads DGGITQSPKYLFRKEGQNVTLSCEQNLNHDAMYWYRQDPGQGLRLIYYSQIVNDFQKGDIAEGYSVSREKKESFPLTVTSAQKNPTAFYLCASTPGGLANYGYTFGSGTRLTVV.

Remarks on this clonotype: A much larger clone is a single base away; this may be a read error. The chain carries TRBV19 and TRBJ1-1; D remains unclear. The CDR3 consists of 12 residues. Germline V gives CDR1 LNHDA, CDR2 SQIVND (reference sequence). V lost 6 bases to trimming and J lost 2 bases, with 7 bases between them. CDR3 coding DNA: TGTGCCAGTAGGAGACCTAACACTGAAGCTTTCTTT. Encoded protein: CASRRPNTEAFF.

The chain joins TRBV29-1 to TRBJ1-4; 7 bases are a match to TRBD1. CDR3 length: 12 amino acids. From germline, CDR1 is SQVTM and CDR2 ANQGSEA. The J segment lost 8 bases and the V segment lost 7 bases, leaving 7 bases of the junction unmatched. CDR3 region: CSATGDWEKLFF. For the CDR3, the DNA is TGCAGCGCTACAGGGGATTGGGAAAAACTGTTTTTT.

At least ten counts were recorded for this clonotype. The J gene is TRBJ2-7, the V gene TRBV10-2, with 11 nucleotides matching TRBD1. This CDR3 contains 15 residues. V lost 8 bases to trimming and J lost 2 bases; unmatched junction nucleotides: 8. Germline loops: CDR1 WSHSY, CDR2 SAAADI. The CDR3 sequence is CASFTPGQGAYEQYF. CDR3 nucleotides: TGCGCCAGCTTCACTCCGGGACAGGGGGCCTACGAGCAGTACTTC.

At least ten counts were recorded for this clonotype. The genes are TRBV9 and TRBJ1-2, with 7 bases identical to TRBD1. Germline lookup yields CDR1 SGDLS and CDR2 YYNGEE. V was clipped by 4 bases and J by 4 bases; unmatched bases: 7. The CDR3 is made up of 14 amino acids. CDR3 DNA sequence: TGTGCCAGCAGCCTTCAGGGGGTGGCCTATGGCTACACCTTC. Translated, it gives CASSLQGVAYGYTF.

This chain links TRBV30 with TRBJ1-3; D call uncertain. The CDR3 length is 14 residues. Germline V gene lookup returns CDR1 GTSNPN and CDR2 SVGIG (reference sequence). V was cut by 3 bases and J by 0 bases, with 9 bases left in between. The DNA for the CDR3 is TGTGCCTGGAGCCTTTACCGCTCTGGAAACACCATATATTTT. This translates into CAWSLYRSGNTIYF.

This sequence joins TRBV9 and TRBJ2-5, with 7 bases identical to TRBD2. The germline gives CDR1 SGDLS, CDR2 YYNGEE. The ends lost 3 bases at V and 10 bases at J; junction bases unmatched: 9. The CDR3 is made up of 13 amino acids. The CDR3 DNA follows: TGTGCCAGCAGCGCGGGACCGGGGGGAGACCAGTACTTC. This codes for CASSAGPGGDQYF.

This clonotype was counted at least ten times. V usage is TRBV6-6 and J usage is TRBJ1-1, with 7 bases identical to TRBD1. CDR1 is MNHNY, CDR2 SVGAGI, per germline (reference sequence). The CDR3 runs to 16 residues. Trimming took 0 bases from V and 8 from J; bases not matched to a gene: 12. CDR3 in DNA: TGTGCCAGCAGTTACTCGTGGTGTTGTGACAGGGACGAAGCTTTCTTT. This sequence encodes CASSYSWCCDRDEAFF.